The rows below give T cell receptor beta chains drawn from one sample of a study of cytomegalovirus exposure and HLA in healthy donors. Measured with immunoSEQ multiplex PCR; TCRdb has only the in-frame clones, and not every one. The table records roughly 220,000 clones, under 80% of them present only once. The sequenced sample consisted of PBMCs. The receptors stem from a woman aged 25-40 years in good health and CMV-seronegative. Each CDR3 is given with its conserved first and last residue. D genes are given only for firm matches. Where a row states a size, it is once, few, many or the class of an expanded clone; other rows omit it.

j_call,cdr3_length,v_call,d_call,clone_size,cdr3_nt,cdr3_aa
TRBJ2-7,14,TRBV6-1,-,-,TGTGCCAGCAGTACACGCGGGACAGCCTACGAGCAGTACTTC,CASSTRGTAYEQYF
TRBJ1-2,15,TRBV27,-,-,TGTGCCAGCAGCCCAAGGGGTGTCAGGGAAGACGGCTACACCTTC,CASSPRGVREDGYTF
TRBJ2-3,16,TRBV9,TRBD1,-,TGTGCCAGCTCCCGAGGGACAGCCCTCGACACAGATACGCAGTATTTT,CASSRGTALDTDTQYF
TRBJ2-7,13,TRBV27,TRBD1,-,TGTGCCGTCCGGGACAGGGGAGCCTACGAGCAGTACTTC,CAVRDRGAYEQYF
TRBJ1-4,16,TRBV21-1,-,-,TGTGCCAGCAGCAAAGTTCAGGGCCAGGGGAGTGAAAAACTGTTTTTT,CASSKVQGQGSEKLFF
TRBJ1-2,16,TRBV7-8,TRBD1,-,TGTGCCAGCAGCTTCACCGGGACAGGGGGCAAAGGGGGCTACACCTTC,CASSFTGTGGKGGYTF
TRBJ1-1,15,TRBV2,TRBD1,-,TGTGCCAGCAGGGTGCTACAGGGGGCGTCCTTAGAAGCTTTCTTT,CASRVLQGASLEAFF
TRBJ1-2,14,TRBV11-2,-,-,TGTGCCAGCAGCTTAGACAGGGTAGGCTATGGCTACACCTTC,CASSLDRVGYGYTF
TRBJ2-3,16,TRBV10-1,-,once,TGCGCCAGCAGTGAATCTCTTCACTTTAGCACAGATACGCAGTATTTT,CASSESLHFSTDTQYF
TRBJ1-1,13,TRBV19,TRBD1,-,TGTGCCACCACGGACAGGGGTAACACTGAAGCTTTCTTT,CATTDRGNTEAFF
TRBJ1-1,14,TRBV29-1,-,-,TGCAGCGGGAAGGTGGGCCGGCGGGACACTGAAGCTTTCTTT,CSGKVGRRDTEAFF
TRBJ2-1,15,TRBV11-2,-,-,TGTGCCAGCAGCTTAGCTCTGCAGTTCTACAATGAGCAGTTCTTC,CASSLALQFYNEQFF
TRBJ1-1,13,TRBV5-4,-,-,TGTGCCAGCAGCGGATGGGCAACCACTGAAGCTTTCTTT,CASSGWATTEAFF
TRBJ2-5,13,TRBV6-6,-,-,TGTGCCAGCAGCCATCCTATCCTGGAGACCCAGTACTTC,CASSHPILETQYF
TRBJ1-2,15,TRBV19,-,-,TGTGCCAGTAGTTTAATAACTGGACAGAACTATGGCTACACCTTC,CASSLITGQNYGYTF
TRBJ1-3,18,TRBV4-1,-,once,TGCGCCAGCAGCCCCGTAGCCGCCAGGGGAATGTTTGGAAACACCATATATTTT,CASSPVAARGMFGNTIYF
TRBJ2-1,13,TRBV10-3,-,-,TGTGCCATCAGTGTGACAGGCTACAATGAGCAGTTCTTC,CAISVTGYNEQFF
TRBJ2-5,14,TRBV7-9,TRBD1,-,TGTGCCAGCAGTTCCGGGACAGGGCAAGAGACCCAGTACTTC,CASSSGTGQETQYF
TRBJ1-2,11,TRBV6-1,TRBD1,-,TGTGCCAGCATAGGGACAGTCGGCTACACCTTC,CASIGTVGYTF
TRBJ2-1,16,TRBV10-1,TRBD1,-,TGCGCCAGCAGTGACCCCCCCGGGACAGGGTTAGATGAGCAGTTCTTC,CASSDPPGTGLDEQFF
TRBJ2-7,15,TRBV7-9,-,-,TGTGCCAGCAGCTTAGCGGCTAGCGCGGTGGACGAGCAGTACTTC,CASSLAASAVDEQYF
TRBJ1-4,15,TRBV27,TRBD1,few,TGTGCCAGCAGTCCAACAGGGGGCCCTAATGAAAAACTGTTTTTT,CASSPTGGPNEKLFF
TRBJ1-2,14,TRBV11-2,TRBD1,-,TGTGCCAGCAGCTTAGGACAGGGGCCCTATGGCTACACCTTC,CASSLGQGPYGYTF
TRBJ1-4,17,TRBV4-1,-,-,TGCGCCAGCAGCCAAGAGATGGCGGATGATACTAATGAAAAACTGTTTTTT,CASSQEMADDTNEKLFF
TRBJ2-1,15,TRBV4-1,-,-,TGCGCCAGCAGCCATAGAGCTGCGGAGGGCAATGAGCAGTTCTTC,CASSHRAAEGNEQFF
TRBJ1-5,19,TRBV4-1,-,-,TGCGCCAGCAGCCAAGCGGGCTGGGGGCGTTTTGGGAGCAATCAGCCCCAGCATTTT,CASSQAGWGRFGSNQPQHF